This T cell receptor (beta chain) was sequenced for a study of CXCR3-negative and CXCR3-positive naive CD8 T cells (dated by TCRdb to the late 2010s). Background for the entire study: In total, about 150 million TRB reads were obtained, which works out to roughly 1.5 +/- 0.3 million reads per library. The TRBV-TRBJ cluster analysis covered naive subsets from a handful of donors and memory cells from 3 donors. Diversity and physicochemical repertoire analyses covered under twelve donors pooled from two independent experiments. Summary of the overall study and its limitations: Repertoire diversity was comparably high in both naive subsets but much lower in memory CD8+ T cells. Freshly isolated PBMCs were used for most assays because CXCR3 expression partially decreased after cryopreservation. Compared with CXCR3-negative naive cells, CXCR3-positive naive cells had TRB CDR3s with higher hydrophobicity (lower Kidera factor 4), lower energy, and higher strength and volume indices. Because surface CD5, which is linked to self-reactivity in mice, was comparable between the naive subsets, TCR interaction strength was also inferred from the physicochemical properties of TRB CDR3s. Naive CXCR3-negative and CXCR3-positive cells from the same donor showed similar TRBV-TRBJ usage, whereas memory cells showed distinct patterns.

In the case of this clonotype: Which antigen it targets is not known.

From the cysteine up to the phenylalanine, the CDR3 has a length of 13 residues. No DNA sequence was recorded. Sequences MDHEN (CDR1) and SYDVKM (CDR2) are obtained from the germline V gene. Each CD8+ T cell subset was flow-sorted in triplicate, and a few hundred thousand cells per subset were placed directly into RLT lysis buffer. To exclude memory contaminants, naive CD8+ T cells were stringently defined as CD45RO-CCR7+CD27+CD95-. Using standard density gradient centrifugation, peripheral blood mononuclear cells were isolated from buffy coats. Naive CXCR3-negative and CXCR3-positive CD8+ T cells were flow-sorted on a FACSAria III. Total RNA was extracted from sorted cells with an RNeasy Mini Kit. The instrument was a NextSeq 550. The Human TCR Profiling Kit (MiLaboratory) was used to prepare UMI-labeled 5' RACE TRB cDNA libraries. The full amount of extracted RNA was used for cDNA synthesis, and the full amount of resulting cDNA was used for PCR amplification. Libraries were prepared in parallel using an identical number of PCR cycles. The authors' analysis ran thus. With a minimum of two reads required per UMI, MIGEC and MiXCR pulled out about 53,000 +/- 10,000 unique UMI-labeled TRB cDNA molecules from each library. An average of around 40,000 +/- 10,000 functional in-frame TRB CDR3 nucleotide clonotypes without stop codons was found per library. After each sample was downsampled to 5000 UMI-labeled TRB molecules, VDJtools was used to calculate diversity metrics such as normalized Shannon-Wiener and Chao1. VDJtools was used to calculate clonotype-size-weighted physicochemical properties of the central five CDR3 residues, namely interaction energy, strength, volume and Kidera factor 4. Following reprocessing of the reads by TCRdb, the data hold one row per CDR3 protein sequence and no DNA is available. TCRdb assigned the V and J calls; the authors' analysis was not used. This sample's listing comprises over 95,000 distinct CDR3 sequences. The ten largest clones capture about 0.35% of the sample.

Sequenced sample: naive CXCR3+ CD8+ T cells from blood. Read against the paper, the sample's cell subset or site label means: CD45RO-CCR7+CD27+CD95- naive CD8+ T cells expressing CXCR3 (TNR3+). The origin of this receptor is a human donor in good health. Some clones in this sample may be carry-over from other donors' samples. The sequence joins TRBV28 to TRBJ1-2; TCRdb selects TRBD1, and the lack of DNA leaves this call unchecked. The CDR3 protein is CASSLSARDGYTF.